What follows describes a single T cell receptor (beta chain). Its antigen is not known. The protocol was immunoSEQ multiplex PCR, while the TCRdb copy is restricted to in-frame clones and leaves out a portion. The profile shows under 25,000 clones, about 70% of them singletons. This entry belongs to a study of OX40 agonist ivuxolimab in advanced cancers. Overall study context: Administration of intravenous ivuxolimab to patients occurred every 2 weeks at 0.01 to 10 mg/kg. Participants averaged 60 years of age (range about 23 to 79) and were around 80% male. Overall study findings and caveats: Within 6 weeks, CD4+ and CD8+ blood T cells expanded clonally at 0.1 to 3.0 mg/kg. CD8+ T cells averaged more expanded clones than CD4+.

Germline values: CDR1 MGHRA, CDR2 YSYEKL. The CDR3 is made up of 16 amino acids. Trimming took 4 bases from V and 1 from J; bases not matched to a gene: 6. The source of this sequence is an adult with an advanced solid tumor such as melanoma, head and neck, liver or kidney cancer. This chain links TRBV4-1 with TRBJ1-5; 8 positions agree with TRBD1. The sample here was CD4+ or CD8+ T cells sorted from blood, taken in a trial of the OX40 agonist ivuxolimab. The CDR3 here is CASSLQGAPSNQPQHF. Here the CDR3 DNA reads TGCGCCAGCAGCCTCCAGGGGGCGCCGAGCAATCAGCCCCAGCATTTT.